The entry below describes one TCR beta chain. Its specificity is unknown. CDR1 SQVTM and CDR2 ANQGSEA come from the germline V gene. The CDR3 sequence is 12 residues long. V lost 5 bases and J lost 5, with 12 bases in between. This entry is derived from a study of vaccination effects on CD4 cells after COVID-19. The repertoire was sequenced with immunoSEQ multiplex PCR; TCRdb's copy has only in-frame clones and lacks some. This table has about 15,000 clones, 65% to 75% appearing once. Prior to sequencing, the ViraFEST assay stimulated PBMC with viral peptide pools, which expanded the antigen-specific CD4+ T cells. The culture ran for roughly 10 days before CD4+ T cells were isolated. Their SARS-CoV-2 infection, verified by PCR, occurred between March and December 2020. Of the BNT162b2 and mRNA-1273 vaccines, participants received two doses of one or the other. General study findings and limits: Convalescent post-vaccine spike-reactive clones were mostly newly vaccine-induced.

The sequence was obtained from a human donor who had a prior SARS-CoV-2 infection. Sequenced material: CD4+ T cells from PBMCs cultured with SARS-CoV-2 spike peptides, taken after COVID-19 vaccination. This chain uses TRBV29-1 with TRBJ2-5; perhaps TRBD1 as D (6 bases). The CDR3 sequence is CSVLRGLETQYF. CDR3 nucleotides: TGCAGCGTTTTAAGGGGGTTGGAGACCCAGTACTTC.